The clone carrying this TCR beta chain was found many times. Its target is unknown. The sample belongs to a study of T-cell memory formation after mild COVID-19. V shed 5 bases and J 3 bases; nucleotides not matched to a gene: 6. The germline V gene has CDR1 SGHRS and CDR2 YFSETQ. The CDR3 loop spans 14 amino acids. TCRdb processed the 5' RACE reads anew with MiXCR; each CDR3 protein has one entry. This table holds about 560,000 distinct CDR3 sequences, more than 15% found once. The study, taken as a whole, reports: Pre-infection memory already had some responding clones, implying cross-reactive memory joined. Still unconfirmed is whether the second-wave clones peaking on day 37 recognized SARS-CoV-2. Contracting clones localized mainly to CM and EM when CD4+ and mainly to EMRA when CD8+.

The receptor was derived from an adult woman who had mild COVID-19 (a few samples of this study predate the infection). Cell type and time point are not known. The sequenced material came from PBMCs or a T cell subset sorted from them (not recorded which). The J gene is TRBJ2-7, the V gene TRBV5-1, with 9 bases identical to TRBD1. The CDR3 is CASSWTGDNYEQYF. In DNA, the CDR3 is TGCGCCAGCAGTTGGACAGGGGACAACTACGAGCAGTACTTC.